Following are 22 T cell receptor beta chains from one sample sequenced in a study of T cells in Graves' hyperthyroidism and ophthalmopathy. It was RNA transcripts that yielded the amplified TCR beta CDR3 regions. Primed by the HTBI set, a first-round RT-PCR was run on the TCR CDR3. TCRdb recomputed calls from the multiplex PCR reads with MiXCR, one row per CDR3 protein. Here the sample spans a few hundred thousand distinct CDR3 sequences, about 18% being singletons. The sequenced material came from blood. These receptors were taken from a man between 18 and 35 years old with Graves' ophthalmopathy.

The chain couples TRBV5-1 to TRBJ1-1; TRBD1 matches 7 bases. The V gene end was trimmed by 2 bases and the J gene end by 6 bases; junction bases not matched to a gene: 7. CDR1 SGHRS and CDR2 YFSETQ come from the germline V gene. The CDR3 loop spans 14 amino acids. Here the CDR3 reads CASSFSTGDPEAFF. CDR3 coding DNA: TGCGCCAGCAGCTTTAGTACAGGGGACCCTGAAGCTTTCTTT. The variable domain in full, with the rest retrieved from reference TRBV5-1 and TRBJ1-1, is KAGVTQTPRYLIKTRGQQVTLSCSPISGHRSVSWYQQTPGQGLQFLFEYFSETQRNKGNFPGRFSGRQFSNSRSEMNVSTLELGDSALYLCASSFSTGDPEAFFGQGTRLTVV.

This clonotype came up many times. This chain uses TRBV20-1 with TRBJ2-7; 8 nucleotides line up with TRBD2. This CDR3 has 15 residues. J gave up 2 bases and V 0 bases, and 6 bases lay outside the gene matches. Germline assignment: CDR1 DFQATT and CDR2 SNEGSKA (reference sequence). The CDR3 here is CSARDLSGGPYEQYF. DNA of the CDR3: TGCAGTGCTAGAGATCTAAGCGGGGGCCCCTACGAGCAGTACTTC.

This clonotype was recorded many times. V is TRBV2 and J is TRBJ2-3; possibly TRBD1 for D (6 bases). The length of the CDR3 is 15 residues. Trimming stripped 3 bases from V and 2 bases from J, with 12 bases between. CDR1 SNHLY and CDR2 FYNNEI come from the germline V gene. The CDR3 DNA is TGTGCCAGCAGTGACCCGGGACATCACACAGATACGCAGTATTTT. It yields the protein CASSDPGHHTDTQYF.

The rearrangement uses TRBV9 and TRBJ1-5; D call uncertain. Germline-derived CDR1 and CDR2 are SGDLS and YYNGEE. Trimming took 4 bases from V and 5 from J, leaving 13 bases between them. The CDR3 loop spans 14 amino acids. The CDR3 is CASSREGSYQPQHF. CDR3 nucleotides: TGTGCCAGCAGCCGAGAGGGATCCTATCAGCCCCAGCATTTT.

The rearrangement joins TRBV19 to TRBJ2-2; TRBD2 matches 7 bases. The V gene's germline CDR1 is LNHDA and CDR2 SQIVND (reference sequence). After removal of 6 bases from V and 3 bases from J, the junction contained 10 bases not matched to a gene. The CDR3 has 16 residues. CDR3: CASRARTRTYTGELFF. For the CDR3, the DNA is TGTGCCAGTAGAGCCCGGACTAGAACTTACACCGGGGAGCTGTTTTTT.

This clonotype was counted many times. This sequence joins TRBV5-1 and TRBJ2-3; D uncertain. Trimming pared 1 base from V and 0 bases from J, leaving 9 bases between. CDR1 SGHRS and CDR2 YFSETQ come from the germline V gene. The CDR3 is 15 residues long. The CDR3 protein is CASSLPQTSTDTQYF. The CDR3 DNA is TGCGCCAGCAGCTTGCCCCAGACGAGCACAGATACGCAGTATTTT.

A few counts support this clonotype. The genes are TRBV28 and TRBJ1-1; D remains ambiguous. This CDR3 has 14 amino acids. From germline, CDR1 is MDHEN and CDR2 SYDVKM. V was cut by 6 bases and J by 1 base, with 12 bases left in between. For the CDR3, the DNA is TGTGCCAGCAGGGGCGCCGAGCCGAACACTGAAGCTTTCTTT. It specifies CASRGAEPNTEAFF. The full variable domain, in which reference TRBV28 and TRBJ1-1 provide the parts outside the CDR3, is DVKVTQSSRYLVKRTGEKVFLECVQDMDHENMFWYRQDPGLGLRLIYFSYDVKMKEKGDIPEGYSVSREKKERFSLILESASTNQTSMYLCASRGAEPNTEAFFGQGTRLTVV.

This clonotype was seen repeatedly, ten times or more. V and J are TRBV5-1 and TRBJ2-2; TRBD2 matches 8 bases. Germline V gene sequence: CDR1 SGHRS, CDR2 YFSETQ. Trimming removed 4 bases from V and 0 bases from J; junction bases left unmatched: 2. The CDR3 has 15 amino acids. The CDR3 here is CASSGGLANTGELFF. The CDR3, as DNA: TGCGCCAGCAGCGGGGGACTAGCGAACACCGGGGAGCTGTTTTTT.

The V gene is TRBV19, the J gene TRBJ2-2; 11 bases map to TRBD2. Germline CDR1 and CDR2: LNHDA and SQIVND (reference sequence). The CDR3 runs 15 residues. The V segment lost 7 bases and the J segment 5 bases; nucleotides outside the gene matches: 6. The CDR3 spells CASNVAGGRTGELFF. CDR3 in DNA: TGTGCCAGTAACGTAGCGGGGGGGCGGACCGGGGAGCTGTTTTTT.

This clonotype was counted at least ten times. The rearrangement links TRBV3-1 to TRBJ1-2; D possibly corresponds to TRBD1 (6 bases). CDR3 length: 15 residues. The germline V gene has CDR1 LGHDT and CDR2 YNNKEL (reference sequence). V lost 4 bases to trimming and J lost 4 bases, with 16 bases between them. CDR3: CASSRASGEGYGYTF. In DNA form, the CDR3 reads TGTGCCAGCAGCCGGGCGTCAGGGGAGGGCTATGGCTACACCTTC. The full variable domain, rest sourced from reference TRBV3-1 and TRBJ1-2, is DTAVSQTPKYLVTQMGNDKSIKCEQNLGHDTMYWYKQDSKKFLKIMFSYNNKELIINETVPNRFSPKSPDKAHLNLHINSLELGDSAVYFCASSRASGEGYGYTFGSGTRLTVV.

V gene TRBV20-1 combines with J gene TRBJ2-3, with D possibly TRBD2 on 7 matching bases. V was clipped by 5 bases and J by 8 bases, with 17 bases between them. Germline lookup yields CDR1 DFQATT and CDR2 SNEGSKA (reference sequence). CDR3 length: 13 amino acids. CDR3: CSAFEFGGRTQYF. The CDR3 nucleotides are TGCAGTGCTTTCGAGTTCGGGGGGCGTACGCAGTATTTT.

This rearrangement joins TRBV15 to TRBJ1-1; maybe TRBD1 (6 bases). This CDR3 is 15 amino acids long. The V gene lost 8 bases and the J gene lost 3 bases, with 19 bases spanning the gap. CDR1 is LNHNV and CDR2 is YYDKDF in the germline V gene (reference sequence). CDR3 loop: CATAGDTSLDTEAFF. CDR3 nucleotide sequence: TGTGCCACCGCGGGGGACACGTCTTTGGACACTGAAGCTTTCTTT.

The genes are TRBV24-1 and TRBJ2-1; a weak D match, TRBD1 (6 bases). Trimming took 0 bases from V and 7 from J, leaving 12 bases between them. The length of the CDR3 is 15 residues. Germline assignment: CDR1 KGHDR and CDR2 SFDVKD. This CDR3 reads CATSDLRDTPNEQFF. CDR3 in DNA: TGTGCCACCAGTGATTTGCGGGACACGCCGAATGAGCAGTTCTTC.

This chain links TRBV11-2 with TRBJ2-5; TRBD2 might be the D (6 bases). Germline values: CDR1 SGHAT, CDR2 FQNNGV. With 3 bases removed from V and 4 bases from J, the gap between germline ends came to 21 bases. The CDR3 covers 17 residues. CDR3 residues: CASSFSFGGTRRETQYF. CDR3 DNA: TGTGCCAGCAGCTTCTCCTTTGGGGGGACCCGTAGAGAGACCCAGTACTTC.

This clonotype was counted many times. The CDR3 is CSARPREGSYNEQFF. The CDR3 region has the DNA TGCAGTGCACGTCCACGGGAAGGATCCTACAATGAGCAGTTCTTC. This sequence joins TRBV20-1 and TRBJ2-1, with D perhaps TRBD2 (5 bases). Germline loops: CDR1 DFQATT, CDR2 SNEGSKA (reference sequence). This CDR3 spans 15 amino acids. Trimming left V 6 bases short and J 1 base short, with 16 bases between.

Many counts were recorded for this clonotype. A junction boundary mismatches the germline segment, possibly from a read error. The CDR3 sequence is CASSLDSNTEAFF. CDR3 nucleotide sequence: TGTGCCAGCAGTTTAGATTCGAACACTGAAGCTTTCTTT. The chain has TRBV5-1 and TRBJ1-1; unclear D gene. Germline V gene lookup returns CDR1 SGHRS and CDR2 YFSETQ. This CDR3 contains 13 residues.

There are many counts of this clonotype. The chain combines TRBV6-1 with TRBJ1-2; 9 bases align to TRBD1. The CDR3 runs to 15 residues. Germline assignment: CDR1 MNHNS and CDR2 SASEGT. V was pared by 7 bases and J by 3 bases, with 9 bases of the junction left unmatched. CDR3: CASTEWGQGDYGYTF. The CDR3 nucleotides are TGTGCCAGCACCGAGTGGGGACAGGGAGACTATGGCTACACCTTC.

V is TRBV7-8 and J is TRBJ1-3; perhaps TRBD1 as D (6 bases). The ends were cut back, 2 bases at V and 2 bases at J, with 10 bases in the middle. CDR1 SGHVS and CDR2 FQNEAQ come from the germline V gene. The CDR3 runs to 15 residues. This CDR3 reads CASSLITGTGNTIYF. In DNA, the CDR3 is TGTGCCAGCAGCTTAATTACAGGGACTGGAAACACCATATATTTT.

Ten or more counts support this clonotype. The chain employs TRBV11-2 and TRBJ2-1; TRBD1 aligns across 7 bases. J lost 3 bases, V lost 6 bases, and 8 bases had no gene match. Germline CDR1 SGHAT, CDR2 FQNNGV. The CDR3 consists of 15 residues. The CDR3 loop reads CASRTWGQLYNEQFF. Written as DNA, the CDR3 is TGTGCCAGCAGGACCTGGGGACAGCTCTACAATGAGCAGTTCTTC.

The chain employs TRBV2 and TRBJ1-3; no definite D call. The length of the CDR3 is 15 residues. V lost 1 base and J 0 bases, leaving 7 bases between the germline ends. Germline loops: CDR1 SNHLY, CDR2 FYNNEI. In nucleotides, the CDR3 is TGTGCCAGCAGTGAAGGGGGAATCTCTGGAAACACCATATATTTT. It translates to CASSEGGISGNTIYF.

In this sample, this clonotype turned up many times. The chain links TRBV28 to TRBJ2-5, with D perhaps matching TRBD1 (5 bases). Per the germline V gene, CDR1 is MDHEN and CDR2 is SYDVKM. The CDR3 sequence is 15 residues long. V gave up 4 bases and J gave up 2 bases, with 14 bases separating them. CDR3 sequence reads: CASSSNRRLQETQYF. CDR3 DNA: TGTGCCAGCAGTTCAAACAGGAGATTACAAGAGACCCAGTACTTC.

In its sample, this clonotype was seen many times. The V and J genes are TRBV2 and TRBJ2-5; the D is unclear. This CDR3 has 14 amino acids. The germline V gene encodes CDR1 SNHLY and CDR2 FYNNEI. V shed 4 bases and J shed 5 bases, with 14 bases lying between them. Here the CDR3 DNA reads TGTGCCAGCAGTGGACATGATGCCCTTGAGACCCAGTACTTC. Its protein product is CASSGHDALETQYF.